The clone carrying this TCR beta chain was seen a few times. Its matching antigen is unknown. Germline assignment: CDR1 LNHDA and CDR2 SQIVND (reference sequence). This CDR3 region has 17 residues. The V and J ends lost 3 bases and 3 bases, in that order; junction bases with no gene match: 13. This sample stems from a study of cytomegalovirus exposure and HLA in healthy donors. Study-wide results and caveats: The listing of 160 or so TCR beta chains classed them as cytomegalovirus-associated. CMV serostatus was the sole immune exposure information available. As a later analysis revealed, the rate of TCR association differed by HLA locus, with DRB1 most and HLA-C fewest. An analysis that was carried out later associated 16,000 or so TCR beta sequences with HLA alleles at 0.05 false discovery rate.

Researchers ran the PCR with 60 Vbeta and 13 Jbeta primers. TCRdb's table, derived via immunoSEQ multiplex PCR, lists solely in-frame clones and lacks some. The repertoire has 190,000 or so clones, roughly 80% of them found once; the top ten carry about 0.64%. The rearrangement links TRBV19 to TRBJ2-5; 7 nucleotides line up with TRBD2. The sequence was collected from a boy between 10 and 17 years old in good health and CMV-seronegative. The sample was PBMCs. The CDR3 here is CASSMVAARAGEETQYF. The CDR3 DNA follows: TGTGCCAGTAGTATGGTAGCGGCCAGGGCGGGGGAAGAGACCCAGTACTTC. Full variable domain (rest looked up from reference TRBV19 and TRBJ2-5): DGGITQSPKYLFRKEGQNVTLSCEQNLNHDAMYWYRQDPGQGLRLIYYSQIVNDFQKGDIAEGYSVSREKKESFPLTVTSAQKNPTAFYLCASSMVAARAGEETQYFGPGTRLLVL.